This T cell receptor beta chain was obtained from a study of blood T cell repertoires in COVID-19. The CDR3 is 16 amino acids. CDR1 is MNHNS, CDR2 SASEGT, per germline. The ends were cut back, 4 bases at V and 1 base at J, with 14 bases in the middle. Profiling relied on immunoSEQ multiplex PCR, and the TCRdb table lists in-frame clones only, not all of them. This table holds some 230,000 clones, more than 65% found once. The receptor was derived from a woman in her sixties with acute or convalescent COVID-19. Sequencing was performed on peripheral blood. This chain joins TRBV6-1 and TRBJ1-5, with D possibly being TRBD1 (6 bases). This chain's CDR3 is CASSAHLTGSNQPQHF. The CDR3, as DNA: TGTGCCAGCAGTGCCCACCTGACAGGAAGCAATCAGCCCCAGCATTTT.